The sequence of this T cell receptor beta chain was determined in a study of tumor and adjacent non-tumor tissue in lung cancer. Study summary: Patients were aged about 31 to 76, roughly 9 men and about 5 women, stage I to III. Study findings and constraints: Tumor tissue had significantly higher TCR diversity than normal lung.

As regards this clonotype: Its antigen remains unknown. Mismatch with germline at one junction end may stem from a read error.

TCRbeta libraries were built with three rounds of nested PCR, modified from ARM-PCR. TCRdb recomputed calls from the multiplex PCR reads with MiXCR, one row per CDR3 protein. Seen here are 60,000 to 85,000 distinct CDR3 sequences, around 80% observed once, and the top ten hold 40%. The template was RNA from unsorted bulk tissue. Distant lung tissue was collected more than 3 cm away from the tumor edge. In germline, CDR1 is MNHEY, CDR2 SVGEGT. The CDR3 is 19 amino acids. Sequenced material: distant non-tumor lung tissue. V gene TRBV6-2 or TRBV6-3 combines with J gene TRBJ2-1; 12 bases fit TRBD2. The sequence derives from a man aged 65 to 79 with non-small cell lung cancer. The CDR3 protein is CASSYETSGSGPGYNEQLF. CDR3 DNA sequence: TGTGCCAGCAGTTATGAGACTAGCGGGAGTGGACCTGGGTACAATGAGCAGCTCTTC.